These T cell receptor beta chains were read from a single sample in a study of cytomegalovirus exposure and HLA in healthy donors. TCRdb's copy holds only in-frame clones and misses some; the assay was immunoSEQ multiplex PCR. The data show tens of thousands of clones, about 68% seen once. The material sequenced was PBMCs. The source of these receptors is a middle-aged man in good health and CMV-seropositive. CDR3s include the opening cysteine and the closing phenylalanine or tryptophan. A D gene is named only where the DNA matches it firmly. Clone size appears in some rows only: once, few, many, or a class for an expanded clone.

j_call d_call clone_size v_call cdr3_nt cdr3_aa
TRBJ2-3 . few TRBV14 TGTGCCAGCAGCCAAGACTATTCCCCGGGGGATACGCAGTATTTT CASSQDYSPGDTQYF
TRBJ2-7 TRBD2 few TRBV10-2 TGCGCCAGCAGTGCGACTAGCGGGATGTCCTACGAGCAGTACTTC CASSATSGMSYEQYF
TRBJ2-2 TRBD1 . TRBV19 TGTGCCAGCCAGGGGGCCGGGAGAAGCGGGGAGCTGTTTTTT CASQGAGRSGELFF
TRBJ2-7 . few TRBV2 TGTGCCAGCAGGGCTCGTTACGAGCAGTACTTC CASRARYEQYF
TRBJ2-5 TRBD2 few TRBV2 TGTGCCAGCAGTGGGATTAGCGGGGCAATAAAAGAGACCCAGTACTTC CASSGISGAIKETQYF
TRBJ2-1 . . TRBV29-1 TGCAGCGGTGGGGGGGGGCCCGAGAAGAAAGAGCAGTTCTTC CSGGGGPEKKEQFF
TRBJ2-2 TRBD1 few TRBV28 TGTGCCACCCTAGCCAGGACAGGGAACACCGGGGAGCTGTTTTTT CATLARTGNTGELFF
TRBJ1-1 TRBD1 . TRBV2 TGTGCCAGCAGCCGCCCCGGGACAGGGGAGGAGAGAGCTTTCTTT CASSRPGTGEERAFF
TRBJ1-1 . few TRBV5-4 TGTGCCAGCAGCCCAGGGGACACTGAAGCTTTCTTT CASSPGDTEAFF
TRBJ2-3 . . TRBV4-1 TGCGCCAGCAGCCAAGCGTTACGGGGAACGCAGTATTTT CASSQALRGTQYF